This is a list of T cell receptor beta chains from one sample in a study of persistence of HIV-infected CD4 T cells. Assay used: immunoSEQ multiplex PCR; TCRdb lists only in-frame clones, some missing. The table records roughly 25,000 clones, roughly 70% of them present only once. The antigens for these receptors are not known. The specimen comprised CD4+ T cells sorted from PBMCs after roughly 17-hour stimulation, sampled from a patient who received antiretroviral therapy. The receptors derive from an adult man with HIV who was CMV-seropositive. The CDR3 runs from the conserved cysteine through the conserved F or W. A D gene is named only where the DNA matches it firmly. The size of a clone is reported for some rows only, either as once, few or many, or as a class for expanded clones.

TGCAGCGTTGTGACGGCAGCTTGGGGAAACACTGAAGCTTTCTTT,CSVVTAAWGNTEAFF,NA,TRBV29-1,NA,TRBJ1-1,15
TGTGCCAGTGGGGGGACGGTAGGGACCGCACATCGCTCCTACGAGCAGTACTTC,CASGGTVGTAHRSYEQYF,once,TRBV19,NA,TRBJ2-7,18
TGTGCCAGCATTAACGGACAGACGAACACTGAAGCTTTCTTT,CASINGQTNTEAFF,few,TRBV6-5,NA,TRBJ1-1,14
TGCAGCGTTGAGGGACAGGGTGCGGATGGCTACACCTTC,CSVEGQGADGYTF,NA,TRBV29-1,TRBD1,TRBJ1-2,13
TGCGCCAGCAGCTTGTCGGCAGGGGGTAATTCACCCCTCCACTTT,CASSLSAGGNSPLHF,few,TRBV5-1,TRBD1,TRBJ1-6,15
TGTGCCAGCAGTTTAATGGGAACTAGCGGGGGAGATACGCAGTATTTT,CASSLMGTSGGDTQYF,few,TRBV27,TRBD2,TRBJ2-3,16
TGCAGCGTTGAAGAGTGGCCAGGACCACTTGGGGGGCAGTACTTC,CSVEEWPGPLGGQYF,NA,TRBV29-1,NA,TRBJ2-7,15
TGTGCCAGCAGCCATTATAGCCCAGGGGCGAACACTGAAGCTTTCTTT,CASSHYSPGANTEAFF,NA,TRBV14,NA,TRBJ1-1,16
TGTGCCAGCAGCTTAGCGAGGCAGTTGGGGGCCGGGGAGCTGTTTTTT,CASSLARQLGAGELFF,NA,TRBV7-6,NA,TRBJ2-2,16
TGTGCCAGCAGTAGAGACGGGACCTCTGGAAACACCATATATTTT,CASSRDGTSGNTIYF,NA,TRBV6-5,NA,TRBJ1-3,15
TGTGCCATCAGGCCGGACAGGACCTCCTACGAGCAGTACTTC,CAIRPDRTSYEQYF,once,TRBV10-3,TRBD1,TRBJ2-7,14
TGTGCCAGCAGCTTAAAGGCAGGGGGTGGGCACGAGCAGTACTTC,CASSLKAGGGHEQYF,few,TRBV7-3,TRBD1,TRBJ2-7,15
TGTGCCAGCAGCCTACCGGACACCGGGGGGACCAGGCAGACCCAGTACTTC,CASSLPDTGGTRQTQYF,NA,TRBV3-1/TRBV3-2,TRBD2,TRBJ2-5,17
TGCAGCGCTGGAGGACGTGATCAGCCCCAGCATTTT,CSAGGRDQPQHF,few,TRBV29-1,NA,TRBJ1-5,12
TGTGCCAGCAGAAGAAGGTATTCACCCCTCCACTTT,CASRRRYSPLHF,NA,TRBV6-5,NA,TRBJ1-6,12
TGTGCCAGCAGCGCGAGCTATCAGGGGCAGGTAGAGAGCAATCAGCCCCAGCATTTT,CASSASYQGQVESNQPQHF,NA,TRBV7-8,NA,TRBJ1-5,19
TGTGCCAGCAGTTTGCGGCAGGGAACCTCCAAAAACATTCAGTACTTC,CASSLRQGTSKNIQYF,once,TRBV27,NA,TRBJ2-4,16
TGTGCCAGCAGCTTAGCGAGGGCAGGGGCAGTCTATAGCAATCAGCCCCAGCATTTT,CASSLARAGAVYSNQPQHF,NA,TRBV7-6,NA,TRBJ1-5,19
TGCAGCGTTGATAAGGGGGCAGATACGCAGTATTTT,CSVDKGADTQYF,NA,TRBV29-1,NA,TRBJ2-3,12
TGTGCCAGCAGCCAAGAAACCTACAATGAGCAGTTCTTC,CASSQETYNEQFF,NA,TRBV3-1/TRBV3-2,NA,TRBJ2-1,13
TGCGCCAGCAGCTTTCCTGCGACTAGCGGGGGGCCGAATCGTTACAATGAGCAGTTCTTC,CASSFPATSGGPNRYNEQFF,NA,TRBV5-1,TRBD2,TRBJ2-1,20
TGTGCCAGCAGCTTGTCGCCTAGCGGTGCCTACGAGCAGTACTTC,CASSLSPSGAYEQYF,NA,TRBV7-2,TRBD2,TRBJ2-7,15
TGTGCCAGCAGCGCAAAACAGGGGGCAGGTACTGAAGCTTTCTTT,CASSAKQGAGTEAFF,NA,TRBV28,TRBD1,TRBJ1-1,15
TGTGCCAGCTCACCATTTGGGGAGGCTGGGGCCAACGTCCTGACTTTC,CASSPFGEAGANVLTF,once,TRBV18,NA,TRBJ2-6,16
TGTGCCAGTAGTATAATATGGGGGGCGACCTACGAGCAGTACTTC,CASSIIWGATYEQYF,few,TRBV19,NA,TRBJ2-7,15
TGCGCCAGCAGCCAGCAACAGGTGAACACTGAAGCTTTCTTT,CASSQQQVNTEAFF,few,TRBV5-1,NA,TRBJ1-1,14
TGTGCCACCAGTGGGAGCACAGATACGCAGTATTTT,CATSGSTDTQYF,NA,TRBV24-1,NA,TRBJ2-3,12
TGTGCCAGCAGGGGTGGACAGGCCTACGAGCAGTACTTC,CASRGGQAYEQYF,NA,TRBV28,TRBD1,TRBJ2-7,13
TGCAGTGCTAGTGTTGGGACAGGGATCTACAATGAGCAGTTCTTC,CSASVGTGIYNEQFF,NA,TRBV20-1,TRBD1,TRBJ2-1,15
TGTGCCAGCCGGACTAGCGGGGGGACCCCTGAGGAGCAGTACTTC,CASRTSGGTPEEQYF,NA,TRBV25-1,TRBD2,TRBJ2-7,15
TGTGCCTGTAGCGGGCTATCGTCACGGAGCTCCTACAATGAGCAGTTCTTC,CACSGLSSRSSYNEQFF,NA,TRBV30,TRBD2,TRBJ2-1,17
TGCGCCAGCAGCTTGGTAACCCAGGGACTACGTTTCAATGAGCAGTTCTTC,CASSLVTQGLRFNEQFF,NA,TRBV5-1,TRBD2,TRBJ2-1,17
TGTGCCAGCAGCCCAAACAGGGGGCGGGGTGAGCAGTTCTTC,CASSPNRGRGEQFF,NA,TRBV7-9,TRBD1,TRBJ2-1,14
TGCGCCAGCAGCTTTGCTGGTAACCCGAGCTCCTACGAGCAGTACTTC,CASSFAGNPSSYEQYF,NA,TRBV5-1,NA,TRBJ2-7,16
TGCAGTGCTAGTGGCCGGGGTCCCTACGAGCAGTACTTC,CSASGRGPYEQYF,NA,TRBV20-1,NA,TRBJ2-7,13
TGTGCCAGCAGTCTGGACAGGGCGAATGGAAACACCATATATTTT,CASSLDRANGNTIYF,NA,TRBV28,TRBD1,TRBJ1-3,15
TGTGCCACTTCCCTCTCCGGGGACAATGAGCAGTTCTTC,CATSLSGDNEQFF,once,TRBV6-5,NA,TRBJ2-1,13
TGTGCCAGCAGCCATCGGGGAAATGTGGATACGCAGTATTTT,CASSHRGNVDTQYF,few,TRBV3-1/TRBV3-2,NA,TRBJ2-3,14
TGTGCCAGCAGCTTAGATTACCAGACAGATACGCAGTATTTT,CASSLDYQTDTQYF,NA,TRBV7-2,NA,TRBJ2-3,14
TGCGCCAGCAGCCAAGACGAGGGGCCCCAGCATTTT,CASSQDEGPQHF,NA,TRBV4-1,NA,TRBJ1-5,12
TGTGCCAGCAGCTTGGCCGGGGGGCGTTATGAGCAGTACTTC,CASSLAGGRYEQYF,few,TRBV5-4,NA,TRBJ2-7,14
TGTGCCAGCAGCCCCCTCGAGGGCTTGATAGATACGCAGTATTTT,CASSPLEGLIDTQYF,few,TRBV14,NA,TRBJ2-3,15
TGCGCCAGCAGCCCTTACAGGGCGGGCAATGAGCAGTTCTTC,CASSPYRAGNEQFF,once,TRBV5-1,NA,TRBJ2-1,14
TGTGCCAGCAACTCATTCGGGGGGGCGACAGATACGCAGTATTTT,CASNSFGGATDTQYF,once,TRBV3-1/TRBV3-2,TRBD2,TRBJ2-3,15
TGCGCCAGCAGCCACGCAGGGGGGAACACTGAAGCTTTCTTT,CASSHAGGNTEAFF,NA,TRBV4-1,TRBD1,TRBJ1-1,14
TGTGCCAGCATCTGGACAGGGTCTAGCACAGATACGCAGTATTTT,CASIWTGSSTDTQYF,NA,TRBV2,TRBD1,TRBJ2-3,15
TGTGCCAGCAGCCCCGCCACTAGCGGGGGGGCCTATGAGCAGTTCTTC,CASSPATSGGAYEQFF,NA,TRBV4-2,TRBD2,TRBJ2-1,16
TGTGCCACCAGTGATGAGTTGGACACCATATATTTT,CATSDELDTIYF,NA,TRBV24-1,NA,TRBJ1-3,12
TGTGCCAGCTCACGACCACAAGGGCCCCAGCATTTT,CASSRPQGPQHF,once,TRBV18,NA,TRBJ1-5,12
TGTGCCAGCAGCTTAATCGGACTAGCGGCCTCCTACAATGAGCAGTTCTTC,CASSLIGLAASYNEQFF,NA,TRBV7-3,TRBD2,TRBJ2-1,17
TGCGCCAGCAGCCCCCGACAGTATTCACCCCTCCACTTT,CASSPRQYSPLHF,NA,TRBV5-1,NA,TRBJ1-6,13
TGTGCCAGCAGCCAACGGGACGGAACCTCGTTCACCTTC,CASSQRDGTSFTF,few,TRBV7-9,NA,TRBJ1-2,13
TGCGCCAGCAGCTTGTTTTCGGGGACCGAGCAGTACTTC,CASSLFSGTEQYF,NA,TRBV5-1,NA,TRBJ2-7,13